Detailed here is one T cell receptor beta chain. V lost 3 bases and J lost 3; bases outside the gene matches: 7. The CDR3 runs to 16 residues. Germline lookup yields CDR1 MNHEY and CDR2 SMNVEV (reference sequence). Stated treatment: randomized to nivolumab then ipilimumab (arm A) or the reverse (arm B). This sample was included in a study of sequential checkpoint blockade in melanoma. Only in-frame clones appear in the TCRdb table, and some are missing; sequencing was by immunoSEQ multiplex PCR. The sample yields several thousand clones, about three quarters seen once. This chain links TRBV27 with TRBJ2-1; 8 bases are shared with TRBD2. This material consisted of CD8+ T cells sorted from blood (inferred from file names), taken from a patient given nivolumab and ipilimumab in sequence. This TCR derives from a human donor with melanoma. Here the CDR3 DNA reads TGTGCCAGCAGTTTTTCGGGAGGGCCTCTCTACAATGAGCAGTTCTTC. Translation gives CASSFSGGPLYNEQFF.